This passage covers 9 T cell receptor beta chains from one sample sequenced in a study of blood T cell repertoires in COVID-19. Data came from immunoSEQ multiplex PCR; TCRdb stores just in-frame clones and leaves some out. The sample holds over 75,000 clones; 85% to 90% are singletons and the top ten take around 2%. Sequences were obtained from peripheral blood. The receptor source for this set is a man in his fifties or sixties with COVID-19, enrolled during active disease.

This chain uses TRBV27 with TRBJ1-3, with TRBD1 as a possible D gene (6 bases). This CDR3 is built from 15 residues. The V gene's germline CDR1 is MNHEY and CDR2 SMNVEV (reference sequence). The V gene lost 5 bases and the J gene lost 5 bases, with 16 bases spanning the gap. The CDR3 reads CASSPLQGGRNTIYF. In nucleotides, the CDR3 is TGTGCCAGCAGTCCGCTACAGGGTGGGCGAAACACCATATATTTT.

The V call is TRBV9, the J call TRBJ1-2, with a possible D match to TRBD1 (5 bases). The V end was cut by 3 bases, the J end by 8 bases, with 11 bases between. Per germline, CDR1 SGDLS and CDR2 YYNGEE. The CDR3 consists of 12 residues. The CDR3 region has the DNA TGTGCCAGCAGCGCAGGTTGGGGCGGCTACACCTTC. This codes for CASSAGWGGYTF.

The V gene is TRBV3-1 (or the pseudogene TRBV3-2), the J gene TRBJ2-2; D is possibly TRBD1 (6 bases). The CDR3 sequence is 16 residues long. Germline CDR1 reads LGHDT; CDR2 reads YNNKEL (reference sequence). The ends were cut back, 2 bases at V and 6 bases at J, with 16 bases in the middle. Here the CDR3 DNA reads TGTGCCAGCAGCCAACAGAACAGGGTTCGCGCCGGGGAGCTGTTTTTT. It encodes CASSQQNRVRAGELFF.

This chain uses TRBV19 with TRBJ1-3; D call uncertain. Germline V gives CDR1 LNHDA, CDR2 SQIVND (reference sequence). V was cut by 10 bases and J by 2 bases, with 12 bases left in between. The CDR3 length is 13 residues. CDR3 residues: CATAKLTGNTIYF. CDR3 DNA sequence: TGTGCCACCGCGAAATTAACTGGAAACACCATATATTTT.

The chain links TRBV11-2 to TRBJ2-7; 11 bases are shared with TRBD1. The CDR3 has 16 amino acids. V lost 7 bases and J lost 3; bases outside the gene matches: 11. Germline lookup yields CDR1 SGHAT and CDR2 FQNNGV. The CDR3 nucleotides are TGTGCCAGCACCCTGGGGGGGACAGGGGGTTACTACGAGCAGTACTTC. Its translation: CASTLGGTGGYYEQYF.

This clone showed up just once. The CDR3 bases are TGTGCCAGCAGTGAAACAGGGGCCTATACCCGGAACACTGAAGCTTTCTTT. Its translation is CASSETGAYTRNTEAFF. The chain recombines TRBV2 with TRBJ1-1; TRBD1 aligns across 7 bases. V lost 2 bases to trimming and J lost 1 base; unmatched junction nucleotides: 10. This CDR3 has 17 residues. Germline V gene sequence: CDR1 SNHLY, CDR2 FYNNEI.

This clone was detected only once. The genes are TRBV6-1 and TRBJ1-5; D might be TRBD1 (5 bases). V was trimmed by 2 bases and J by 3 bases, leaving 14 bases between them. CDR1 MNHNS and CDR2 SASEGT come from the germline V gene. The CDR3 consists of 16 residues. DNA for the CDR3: TGTGCCAGCAGTGAATTCTTGGGGGGGGACAATCAGCCCCAGCATTTT. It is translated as CASSEFLGGDNQPQHF.

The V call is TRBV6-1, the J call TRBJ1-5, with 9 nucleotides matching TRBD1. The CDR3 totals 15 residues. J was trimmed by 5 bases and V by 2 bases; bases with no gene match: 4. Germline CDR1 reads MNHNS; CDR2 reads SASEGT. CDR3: CASSELGQGHQPQHF. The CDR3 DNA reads TGTGCCAGCAGTGAATTGGGACAGGGTCATCAGCCCCAGCATTTT.

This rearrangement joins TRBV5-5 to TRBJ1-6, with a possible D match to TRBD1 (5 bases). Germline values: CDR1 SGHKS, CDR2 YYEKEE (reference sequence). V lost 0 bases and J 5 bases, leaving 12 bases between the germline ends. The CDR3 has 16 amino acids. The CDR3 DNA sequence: TGTGCCAGCAGCTTGGATCCCGGGACTAATAATTCACCCCTCCACTTT. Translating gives CASSLDPGTNNSPLHF.